This is a list of T cell receptor beta chains from one sample in a study of CD4 and CD8 cells across lung adenocarcinoma regions. TCRdb re-derived calls from the PCR reads in MiXCR, one entry per CDR3 protein. The sample lists some 8,400 distinct CDR3 sequences; around 50% were seen once. The sample was CD8+ T cells from the center of a lung tumor. The receptors originated from a female donor with lung adenocarcinoma. The CD4 and CD8 labels of this study may be unreliable. CDR3s include the opening cysteine and the closing phenylalanine or tryptophan. Each record gives: V gene, J gene, CDR3 protein.

TRBV24-1	TRBJ2-3	CATSDLRTSPSTDTQYF
TRBV6-1	TRBJ2-5	CASSEGSGAQETQYF
TRBV6-2/TRBV6-3	NA	CASSSGFGSSYFPYEQYF
TRBV7-2	NA	CASSPGMASGGPEQFF
TRBV28	TRBJ1-3	CASSRDGSGNTIYF
TRBV7-6	TRBJ2-2	CARGCANTGEQFF
TRBV6-2/TRBV6-3	NA	CASSTGTSGRAYQETQYF
TRBV11-3	TRBJ2-4	CGGWGGGATDTQYF
TRBV12-3/TRBV12-4	NA	CASSLFEGTGGSEQYF
TRBV11-2	NA	CAAGFGGRAQETQYF
TRBV11-2	TRBJ2-3	CARSSGVGAKNTQYF
TRBV7-6	TRBJ2-5	CASSGAGGPLGGASQFF
TRBV7-2	TRBJ2-4	CASRAENIQYF
TRBV7-6	TRBJ2-2	CASSASTIGTGELFF
TRBV27	TRBJ2-7	CASRNTGAGTGSSYEQYF
TRBV7-2	TRBJ2-1	CGSRIGTSDEQFF
TRBV6-4	TRBJ2-6	CASSLVSGANVLTF
TRBV6-1	TRBJ2-5	CASTGAGPGGRDQETQYF
TRBV10-3	TRBJ2-3	CASGTGDKNTQYF
TRBV11-2	NA	CGRGFGGGHLETQYF
TRBV6-2/TRBV6-3	TRBJ2-1	CASKGGREGKYNEQFF
TRBV7-6	TRBJ2-5	CARGLGGGAPETQYF
TRBV6-1	TRBJ2-2	CASSDKRGNTGELFF
TRBV7-7	TRBJ2-1	CASSSSGGYEQFF
TRBV6-5	TRBJ2-1	CASRGTSGRDIPGEQFF
TRBV7-2	TRBJ2-3	CASGLGGGRRETQYF
TRBV7-2	TRBJ2-3	CAWGPGGTDTQYF
TRBV6-5	TRBJ2-5	CASTYGETQYF
TRBV5-1	TRBJ2-7	CASSSTPGTSEQYF
TRBV6-1	TRBJ2-3	CASRSARVGGQGGTDTQYF
TRBV6-1	TRBJ2-3	CASRQGSSTDTQYF
TRBV28	TRBJ2-3	CASSLAVGRENTQYF
TRBV6-1	TRBJ2-4	CASADWGAGVGDIQYF
TRBV12-3/TRBV12-4	TRBJ2-7	CASTPRGGGSYEQYF
TRBV12-3/TRBV12-4	TRBJ2-4	CASRGRGARDTQYF
TRBV4-1	NA	CASSQEGGYYEQYF
TRBV4-1	TRBJ1-2	CASLGQGGEGYTF